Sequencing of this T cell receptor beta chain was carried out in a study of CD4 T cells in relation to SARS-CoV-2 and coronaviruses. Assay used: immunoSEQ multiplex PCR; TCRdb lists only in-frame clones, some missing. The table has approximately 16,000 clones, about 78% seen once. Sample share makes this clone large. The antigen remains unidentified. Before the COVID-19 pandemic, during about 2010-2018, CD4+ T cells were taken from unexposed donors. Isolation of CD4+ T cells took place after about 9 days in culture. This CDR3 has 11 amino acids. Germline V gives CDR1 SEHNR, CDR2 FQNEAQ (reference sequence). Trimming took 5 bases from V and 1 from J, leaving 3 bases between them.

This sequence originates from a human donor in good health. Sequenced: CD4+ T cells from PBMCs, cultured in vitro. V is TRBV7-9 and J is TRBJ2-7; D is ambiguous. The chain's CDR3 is CASSASYEQYF. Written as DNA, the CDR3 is TGTGCCAGCAGCGCTTCCTACGAGCAGTACTTC.